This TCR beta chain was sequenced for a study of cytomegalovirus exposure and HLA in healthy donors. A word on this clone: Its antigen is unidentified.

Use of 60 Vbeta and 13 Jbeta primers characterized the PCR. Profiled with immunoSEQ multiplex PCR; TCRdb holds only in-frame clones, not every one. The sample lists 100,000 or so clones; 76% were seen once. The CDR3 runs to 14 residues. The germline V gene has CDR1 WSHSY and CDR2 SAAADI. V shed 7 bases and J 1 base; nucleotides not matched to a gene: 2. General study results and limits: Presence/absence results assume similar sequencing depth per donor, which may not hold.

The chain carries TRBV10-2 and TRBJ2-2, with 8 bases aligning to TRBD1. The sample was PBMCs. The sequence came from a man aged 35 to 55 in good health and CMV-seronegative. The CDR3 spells CASIGTGNTGELFF. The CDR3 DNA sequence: TGCGCCAGCATCGGGACAGGGAACACCGGGGAGCTGTTTTTT.